This entry lists 2 T cell receptor beta chains sequenced from one sample in a study of prognosis after radiotherapy for stage I lung cancer. It was by two-round multiplex PCR that TCR beta CDR3 was amplified from genomic DNA. Primers specific to each TRBV and TRBJ gene were used in first-round PCR. A single record per CDR3 protein comes from TCRdb applying MiXCR to the multiplex PCR reads. The profile shows about 11,000 distinct CDR3 sequences, 54% of them singletons. The specimen was PBMCs, collected before or after stereotactic body radiation therapy (not recorded which). Receptors originate from a donor over 45 with non-small cell lung cancer.

This rearrangement joins TRBV19 to TRBJ2-7; maybe TRBD2 (6 bases). V lost 9 bases and J lost 6, with 21 bases in between. CDR1 and CDR2 (germline): LNHDA, SQIVND (reference sequence). This CDR3 has 14 residues. In nucleotides, the CDR3 is TGTGCCAGCAGATCAACAGGAGGGACGTTCGAGCAGTACTTC. It translates to CASRSTGGTFEQYF.

This clonotype qualifies as medium-sized. DNA for the CDR3: TGTGCCAGCAGTTTTTACTGGGCAGCTTTCTTT. Protein product: CASSFYWAAFF. J is TRBJ1-1 and V is TRBV28; D is undetermined. With 3 bases removed from V and 10 bases from J, the gap between germline ends came to 9 bases. CDR3 length equals 11 residues. CDR1 MDHEN and CDR2 SYDVKM come from the germline V gene.